Below, one TCR beta chain is given with its context. Its antigen is unidentified. This record belongs to a study of T cell repertoires in cytomegalovirus infection. Study information: CMV infection together with matching HLA type was indicated by public TCR beta signatures. Broader study findings: What dominated the ex vivo response were HLA-C-restricted CMV-specific TCR beta clonotypes. Accumulated public TCR beta family frequency recognized individuals carrying CMV together with the relevant HLA.

TCRdb recomputed calls from the reads with MiXCR, one row per CDR3 protein. The table records 150,000 to 200,000 distinct CDR3 sequences, 25% to 30% of them present only once. CDR1 SQVTM and CDR2 ANQGSEA come from the germline V gene. The ends were cut back, 2 bases at V and 4 bases at J, with 14 bases in the middle. The CDR3 spans 14 residues. The chain employs TRBV29-1 and TRBJ1-1; D gene uncertain. The receptor comes from a human donor in good health (CMV status not recorded). Some clones in this sample may be carry-over from other donors' samples. Sequencing was carried out using PBMCs. CDR3 loop: CSVEPKLRATEAFF. In DNA, the CDR3 is TGCAGCGTTGAACCGAAATTACGAGCCACTGAAGCTTTCTTT.